This is a list of T cell receptor beta chains from one sample in a study of neurological immune-mediated disorders. TCRdb independently ran MiXCR on the 5' RACE reads; one entry per CDR3 protein. The repertoire has around 52,000 distinct CDR3 sequences, approximately 6.2% of them found once; the top ten carry approximately 1.5%. Sequencing was done on a sample of CD4+ T cells from blood. The origin of the receptors is a woman under 30 with multiple sclerosis. Each CDR3 is given with its conserved first and last residue. D genes are given only for firm matches. Clone size, where shown, is once, few, many, or a class for clones that have expanded.

CDR3aa | CDR3nt | j_gene | abundance | d_gene | v_gene
CASSYEDTEAFF | TGCGCCAGCAGCTATGAGGACACTGAAGCTTTCTTT | TRBJ1-1 | many | NA | TRBV5-1
CASSLVGAGQRNEQFF | TGTGCCAGCAGCTTAGTGGGGGCCGGGCAGCGAAATGAGCAGTTCTTC | TRBJ2-1 | many | NA | TRBV28
CASSPGGVYNEQFF | TGCGCCAGCAGCCCAGGGGGGGTCTACAATGAGCAGTTCTTC | TRBJ2-1 | NA | NA | TRBV5-1
CASSLGGTPNYGYTF | TGTGCCAGCAGTTTAGGGGGGACCCCTAACTATGGCTACACCTTC | TRBJ1-2 | many | NA | TRBV27
CASSSGGDWNTGELFF | TGTGCCAGCAGCTCAGGGGGGGATTGGAACACCGGGGAGCTGTTTTTT | TRBJ2-2 | many | NA | TRBV7-9
CASTSPTGLSGELFF | TGTGCCAGCACCTCCCCGACAGGGCTCTCCGGGGAGCTGTTTTTT | TRBJ2-2 | many | TRBD1 | TRBV6-6
CASSHRLVETAFF | TGCGCCAGCAGCCACCGTCTAGTTGAAACGGCTTTCTTT | TRBJ1-1 | few | NA | TRBV4-1
CSVARTGGGETQYF | TGCAGCGTAGCCAGGACAGGGGGAGGAGAGACCCAGTACTTC | TRBJ2-5 | many | TRBD1 | TRBV29-1
CSASEGYEQYF | TGCAGTGCTAGCGAGGGTTACGAGCAGTACTTC | TRBJ2-7 | many | NA | TRBV20-1
CASSLSGVEGNEQFF | TGCGCCAGCAGCTTGTCCGGGGTGGAGGGCAATGAGCAGTTCTTC | TRBJ2-1 | many | NA | TRBV5-1
CASSYSQGAVDTQYF | TGTGCCAGCAGTTACTCGCAGGGGGCTGTAGATACGCAGTATTTT | TRBJ2-3 | many | TRBD1 | TRBV6-5
CASGGAYTEAFF | TGTGCCAGCGGAGGGGCGTACACTGAAGCTTTCTTT | TRBJ1-1 | many | NA | TRBV28
CASKRDSRNQPQHF | TGTGCCAGCAAAAGGGACAGCCGGAATCAGCCCCAGCATTTT | TRBJ1-5 | many | TRBD1 | TRBV2
CSASNPDPSHYGYTF | TGCAGTGCTTCAAACCCAGATCCATCCCACTATGGCTACACCTTC | TRBJ1-2 | many | NA | TRBV20-1
CSAHTGGRGWEKLFF | TGCAGTGCTCACACCGGTGGGCGAGGGTGGGAAAAACTGTTTTTT | TRBJ1-4 | many | NA | TRBV20-1
CASRRAGGMNTEAFF | TGTGCCAGCAGACGGGCAGGGGGCATGAACACTGAAGCTTTCTTT | TRBJ1-1 | many | TRBD1 | TRBV6-6
CASSYSRGQGAIVGTDTQYF | TGTGCCAGCAGTTACTCTCGTGGACAGGGGGCTATAGTCGGCACAGATACGCAGTATTTT | TRBJ2-3 | many | TRBD1 | TRBV6-2/TRBV6-3
CASSYGVGQGDSPLHF | TGTGCCAGCAGTTATGGGGTTGGGCAGGGCGACTCACCCCTCCACTTT | TRBJ1-6 | many | NA | TRBV6-6
CASNGKVSGANVLTF | TGTGCCAGCAACGGGAAGGTTTCTGGGGCCAACGTCCTGACTTTC | TRBJ2-6 | many | NA | TRBV2
CSARDLGGAVEAFF | TGCAGTGCTAGAGATCTAGGGGGGGCTGTTGAAGCTTTCTTT | TRBJ1-1 | NA | NA | TRBV20-1
CASSLGQGLYGYTF | TGTGCCAGCAGTTTGGGACAGGGACTCTATGGCTACACCTTC | TRBJ1-2 | many | TRBD1 | TRBV12-3/TRBV12-4
CASSLSSQGSYEQYF | TGTGCCAGCAGTTTATCCTCCCAGGGGAGCTACGAGCAGTACTTC | TRBJ2-7 | many | NA | TRBV27
CASSASGVTGANVLTF | TGTGCCAGCAGTGCGTCAGGAGTGACTGGGGCCAACGTCCTGACTTTC | TRBJ2-6 | many | NA | TRBV25-1
CSARDLVFVDTQYF | TGCAGTGCTAGAGATCTTGTTTTCGTAGATACGCAGTATTTT | TRBJ2-3 | many | NA | TRBV20-1
CASSWDGSGGYTF | TGTGCCAGCAGCTGGGACGGAAGTGGAGGCTACACCTTC | TRBJ1-2 | many | NA | TRBV5-5
CASSQFGQGYGYTF | TGTGCCAGCAGCCAATTCGGACAGGGCTATGGCTACACCTTC | TRBJ1-2 | many | TRBD1 | TRBV6-5
CASSQGRLSEKLFF | TGTGCCAGCAGCCAAGGACGGCTTAGTGAAAAACTGTTTTTT | TRBJ1-4 | many | NA | TRBV7-2
CSVGLADLSYNEQFF | TGCAGCGTTGGGCTAGCGGACCTCTCCTACAATGAGCAGTTCTTC | TRBJ2-1 | NA | TRBD2 | TRBV29-1
CASSLVDMNTEAFF | TGCGCCAGCAGCTTGGTTGACATGAACACTGAAGCTTTCTTT | TRBJ1-1 | many | NA | TRBV5-1
CASSPVGLNQPQHF | TGTGCCAGCAGCCCCGTGGGCCTCAATCAGCCCCAGCATTTT | TRBJ1-5 | many | NA | TRBV4-2
CSARRGQGRNEQFF | TGCAGTGCTAGGAGGGGACAGGGGAGAAATGAGCAGTTCTTC | TRBJ2-1 | NA | TRBD1 | TRBV20-1